This T cell receptor (beta chain) is from a study of vaccination effects on CD4 cells after COVID-19 (dated by TCRdb to between 2021 and 2024). Context from the whole study: To identify antigen-specific CD4+ T cell clonotypes by their expansion, the ViraFEST assay first stimulated PBMC with viral peptide pools and then applied TCR sequencing. Each well held some 1.9 million PBMC cultured in IMDM containing about 5.4% human AB serum, roughly 9.6 IU/ml IL-2 and gentamicin, along with 8 to 10 ug/ml peptides. The full study included some eleven COVID-19 convalescent patients and several SARS-CoV-2-naive healthy vaccine recipients. Cultures from other donors in the study were sequenced using the Oncomine TCR Beta short-read assay on an Illumina iSeq 100. In both COVID-19 convalescent patients and infection-naive vaccine recipients, the study compared SARS-CoV-2 spike-specific CD4+ TCR repertoires from before mRNA vaccination with those from after it. After vaccination, three convalescent patients were sampled both early (day +14) and late (day +241, +227, +161 respectively). Post-vaccine samples across the study were collected a median of 72 days after the second dose, with a range of 14 to 241.

Comments on this clone: Its antigen is currently not known. No base quality values were provided; no much bigger clone lies one nucleotide off.

After about 9 days of culture, CD4+ T cells were isolated with the EasySep CD4+ T cell isolation kit. PCR-confirmed SARS-CoV-2 infection had occurred in convalescent patients between March and December 2020, before the Alpha, Beta and Delta variants emerged in the United States. Each participant received two doses of an mRNA SARS-CoV-2 vaccine, either BNT162b2 or mRNA-1273. Half of the culture medium was replaced with fresh IL-2-containing medium on days 3 and 7. Unless otherwise noted, each peptide stimulation condition was cultured in triplicate wells. PBMC were separated from whole blood using Ficoll-Paque Plus gradient centrifugation and were then either cryopreserved at -140C or used fresh. Genomic DNA was extracted from cultured CD4+ T cells with the QIAamp micro DNA kit. The paper as a whole reports these results and caveats: Clones induced by infection and clones induced by vaccination both contracted markedly at late timepoints after vaccination, which fits with T cell responses waning over time. Only a small number of convalescent patients were included, and no early post-infection timepoints were available, which limited the study. In convalescent patients, the post-vaccine spike-reactive repertoire was composed mainly of new vaccine-induced clones that were largely distinct from infection-induced clones.

The CDR3 starts with the cysteine, ends with the phenylalanine, and has 15 residues. Left in the record is the CDR3 DNA by itself, 45 bases read in frame from the first base. For CDR1 and CDR2, the germline V gene lists LGHNA and YSLEER. V and J are truncated by 4 bases and 5 bases respectively, leaving an intervening sequence of 17 bases. Library preparation used the immunoSEQ multiplex PCR assay. DNA from the cultured, isolated CD4+ T cells was subjected to TCR beta CDR3 sequencing. The paper's processing steps were these. Non-productive TCR sequences were removed, reads were trimmed to the CDR3 region, and CDR3s of at least 7 amino acids were retained. Antigen-specific clonotypes were identified with the MANAFEST web app by comparing expansion in peptide wells against reference cultures. To be called positive, a clone needed expansion at FDR<0.05 compared with the reference and with all other wells, an odds ratio greater than 5, and a frequency greater than 0.1% in two replicate wells. A clonotype was called cross-reactive if it was significantly expanded both in SARS-CoV-2 spike wells and in at least one common cold coronavirus spike condition. CDR3 similarity was assessed by Levenshtein distance using the stringdist R package, and unrooted trees were constructed with ape in R 3.6.1. TCRdb holds this immuneACCESS table with in-frame rearrangements only. Some clones are missing; in checked studies, unresolved V genes explain under half, and the rest has no known cause. V and J calls and clone size follow that table, whereas D and trimming were derived from the DNA. The sample data list about 50,000 clones, and nearly 75% of these were observed just once. The ten largest clones capture 5% to 6.5% of the sample.

The clonotype comes from a human donor who had a prior SARS-CoV-2 infection. The receptor chain draws on TRBV4-3 and TRBJ2-5; 8 matching bases give a weak D call of TRBD2. The sample was CD4+ T cells from PBMCs cultured without peptide, taken after COVID-19 vaccination. The CDR3 is CASSRTGGGEETQYF. DNA sequence: TGCGCCAGCAGCCGAACGGGAGGGGGCGAGGAGACCCAGTACTTC.